Presented here are 5 T cell receptor beta chains from one specimen sequenced in a study of CD8+ T cells in alopecia areata. Treatment specified: oral pan-JAK inhibitor, 5-10 mg twice daily. Following RNA extraction, reverse transcription yielded cDNA that acted as the sequencing template. Generated by immunoSEQ multiplex PCR, the TCRdb table keeps only in-frame clones and is missing some. The table lists approximately 210,000 clones, about three fifths of them singletons, with less than 4% in the top ten. The material sequenced was CD4+ T cells sorted from blood, taken at week 4, from a patient treated with tofacitinib. Receptors originate from a human donor with alopecia areata.

This clone was found many times. The chain uses TRBV7-2 and TRBJ2-1; 8 bases align to TRBD1. Looked up from germline, CDR1 is SGHTA and CDR2 is FQGNSA. After removal of 2 bases from V and 5 bases from J, the junction contained 2 bases not matched to a gene. The CDR3 spans 14 residues. Here the CDR3 reads CASSLQGANNEQFF. CDR3 nucleotide sequence: TGTGCCAGCAGCTTACAGGGGGCTAACAATGAGCAGTTCTTC. The variable domain in full, with the rest retrieved from reference TRBV7-2 and TRBJ2-1, is GAGVSQSPSNKVTEKGKDVELRCDPISGHTALYWYRQSLGQGLEFLIYFQGNSAPDKSGLPSDRFSAERTGGSVSTLTIQRTQQEDSAVYLCASSLQGANNEQFFGPGTRLTVL.

The V call is TRBV30, the J call TRBJ1-5; no firm D call. Trimming stripped 3 bases from V and 4 bases from J, with 16 bases between. Germline CDR1 reads GTSNPN; CDR2 reads SVGIG (reference sequence). This CDR3 is built from 15 residues. The DNA for the CDR3 is TGTGCCTGGAGCTGGCCCCGGGAGCAAAATCAGCCCCAGCATTTT. This translates into CAWSWPREQNQPQHF.

V usage is TRBV2 and J usage is TRBJ2-4, with 8 bases identical to TRBD1. The junction had 15 bases not matched to a gene; V was cut back by 4 bases and J by 7 bases. Germline V gene sequence: CDR1 SNHLY, CDR2 FYNNEI. This CDR3 comprises 17 residues. The CDR3 sequence: CASSAVHTGGRFNIQYF. Here the CDR3 DNA reads TGTGCCAGCAGTGCAGTCCACACAGGGGGAAGGTTTAACATTCAGTACTTC.

The J gene is TRBJ2-3, the V gene TRBV9; D unclear. There are 16 residues in the CDR3. Germline CDR1 and CDR2: SGDLS and YYNGEE. V was clipped by 0 bases and J by 0 bases, with 11 bases between them. In nucleotides, the CDR3 is TGTGCCAGCAGCGTAGGGCACGGCGCTAGCACAGATACGCAGTATTTT. Translation: CASSVGHGASTDTQYF.

The genes are TRBV9 and TRBJ2-5; D unclear. The CDR3 extends over 13 amino acids. Trimming shortened V by 3 bases and J by 2 bases, and 8 bases separated the two germline ends. The germline gives CDR1 SGDLS, CDR2 YYNGEE. The CDR3 DNA reads as TGTGCCAGCAGCGCCGTTGATCAAGAGACCCAGTACTTC. Translation: CASSAVDQETQYF.